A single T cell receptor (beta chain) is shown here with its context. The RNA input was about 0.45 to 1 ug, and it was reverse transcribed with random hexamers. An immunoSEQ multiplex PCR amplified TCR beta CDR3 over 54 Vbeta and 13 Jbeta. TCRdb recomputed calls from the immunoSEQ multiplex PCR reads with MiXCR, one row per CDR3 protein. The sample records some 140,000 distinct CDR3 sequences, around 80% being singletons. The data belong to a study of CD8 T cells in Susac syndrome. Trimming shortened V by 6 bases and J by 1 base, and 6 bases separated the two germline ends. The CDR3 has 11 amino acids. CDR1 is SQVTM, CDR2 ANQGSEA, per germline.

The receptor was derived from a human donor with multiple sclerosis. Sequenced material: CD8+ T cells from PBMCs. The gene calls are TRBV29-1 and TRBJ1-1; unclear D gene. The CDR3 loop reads CSVFQNTEAFF. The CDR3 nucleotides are TGCAGCGTCTTCCAGAACACTGAAGCTTTCTTT.